This paragraph covers one TCR beta chain sequence. These data belong to a study of T cells after yellow fever vaccination. The CDR3 runs 13 residues. The V gene end was trimmed by 2 bases and the J gene end by 4 bases; junction bases not matched to a gene: 1. CDR1 is MNHEY and CDR2 is SVGAGI in the germline V gene. TCRdb passed the 5' RACE reads through MiXCR, listing each CDR3 protein once. The sample lists approximately 96,000 distinct CDR3 sequences; over 8% were seen once. Overall study results and limits: Some clonotypes, a small share, were shared between CD4 and CD8 compartments. Primary-vaccination clones mostly resurfaced post-booster (more than 95% CD4, about 87% CD8).

The TCR originated in a man between 18 and 35 years old who received the YFV17D yellow fever vaccine. The chain carries TRBV6-5 and TRBJ1-1; 7 bases are shared with TRBD1. The sequencing here drew on CD8+ T cells not binding an NS4B(214-222) dextramer, sorted from PBMCs, taken around 15 days after the first yellow fever vaccination. The CDR3 region is CASSYQGVTEAFF. The CDR3 region has the DNA TGTGCCAGCAGTTACCAGGGGGTCACTGAAGCTTTCTTT.